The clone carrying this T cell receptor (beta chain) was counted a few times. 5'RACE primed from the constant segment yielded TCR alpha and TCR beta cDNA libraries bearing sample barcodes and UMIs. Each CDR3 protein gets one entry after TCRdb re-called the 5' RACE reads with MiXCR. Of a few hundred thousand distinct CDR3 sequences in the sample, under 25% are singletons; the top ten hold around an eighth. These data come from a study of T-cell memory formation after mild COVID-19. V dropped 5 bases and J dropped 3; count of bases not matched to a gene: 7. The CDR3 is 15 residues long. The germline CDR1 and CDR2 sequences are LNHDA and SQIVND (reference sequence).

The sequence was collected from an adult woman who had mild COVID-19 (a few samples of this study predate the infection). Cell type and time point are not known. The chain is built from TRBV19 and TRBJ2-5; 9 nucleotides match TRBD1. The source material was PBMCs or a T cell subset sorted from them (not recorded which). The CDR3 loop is CASSAGRDREETQYF. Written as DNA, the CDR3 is TGTGCCAGTAGTGCCGGCCGGGACAGGGAAGAGACCCAGTACTTC. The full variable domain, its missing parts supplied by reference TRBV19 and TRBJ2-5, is DGGITQSPKYLFRKEGQNVTLSCEQNLNHDAMYWYRQDPGQGLRLIYYSQIVNDFQKGDIAEGYSVSREKKESFPLTVTSAQKNPTAFYLCASSAGRDREETQYFGPGTRLLVL.